This T cell receptor (beta chain) was observed in a study of high-grade serous ovarian cancer treatment subgroups. Whole-study context: Mean per sample: around 14,000 reads, around 7,100 unique TCR beta rearrangements.

Germline V lookup: CDR1 SEHNR, CDR2 FQNEAQ (reference sequence). The CDR3 extends over 16 amino acids. Trimming removed 2 bases from V and 5 bases from J, with 16 bases in between. Study results and limitations: Only CDR3 was analyzed; CDR1 and CDR2 were not. Tumors within one patient showed repertoire similarity of roughly 0.1 to 0.79. TCR clonal relatedness correlated positively with neoantigen level.

Tumor tissue was taken before any definitive surgery or chemotherapy was given. Comments on this clone: Its antigen is not identified.

Profiled with immunoSEQ multiplex PCR; TCRdb holds only in-frame clones, not every one. The sample contains 950 to 1,300 clones, around 82% of which appear only once. The TCR was taken from a human donor with high-grade serous ovarian cancer. The chain recombines TRBV7-9 with TRBJ2-1; tentative D call: TRBD2 (5 bases). Source material: tumor tissue. CDR3 nucleotides: TGTGCCAGCAGCTTACGAAGCAGCGGACTGCACAATGAGCAGTTCTTC. Translation gives CASSLRSSGLHNEQFF. Complete variable domain (other parts from reference TRBV7-9 and TRBJ2-1): DTGVSQNPRHKITKRGQNVTFRCDPISEHNRLYWYRQTLGQGPEFLTYFQNEAQLEKSRLLSDRFSAERPKGSFSTLEIQRTEQGDSAMYLCASSLRSSGLHNEQFFGPGTRLTVL.